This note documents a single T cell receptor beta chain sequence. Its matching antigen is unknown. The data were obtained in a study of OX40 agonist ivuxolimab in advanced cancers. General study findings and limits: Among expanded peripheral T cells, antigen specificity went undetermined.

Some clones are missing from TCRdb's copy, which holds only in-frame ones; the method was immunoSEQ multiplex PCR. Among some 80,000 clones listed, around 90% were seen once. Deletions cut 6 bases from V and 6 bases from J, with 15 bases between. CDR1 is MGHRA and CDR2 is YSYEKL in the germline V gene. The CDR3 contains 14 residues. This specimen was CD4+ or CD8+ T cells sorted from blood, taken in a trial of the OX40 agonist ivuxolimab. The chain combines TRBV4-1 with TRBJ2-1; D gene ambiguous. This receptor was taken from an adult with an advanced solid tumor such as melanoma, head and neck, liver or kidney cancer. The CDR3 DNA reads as TGCGCCAGCAGACCCCTGGGTTTCGGCAATGAGCAGTTCTTC. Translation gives CASRPLGFGNEQFF.